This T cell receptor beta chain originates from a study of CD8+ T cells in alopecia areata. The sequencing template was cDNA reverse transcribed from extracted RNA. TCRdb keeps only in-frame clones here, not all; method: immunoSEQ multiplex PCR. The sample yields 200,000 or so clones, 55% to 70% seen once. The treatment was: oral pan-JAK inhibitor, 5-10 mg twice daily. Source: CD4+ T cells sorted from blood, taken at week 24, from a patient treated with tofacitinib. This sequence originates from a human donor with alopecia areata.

CDR3 region: CASSLRGQGGTDTQYF. CDR3 nucleotide sequence: TGTGCCAGCAGCCTGAGGGGACAGGGAGGAACAGATACGCAGTATTTT. The chain couples TRBV7-9 to TRBJ2-3, with TRBD1 identical over 9 bases. Germline V gene lookup returns CDR1 SEHNR and CDR2 FQNEAQ (reference sequence). CDR3 length equals 16 residues. Germline trimming cut 5 bases from V and 3 bases from J; bases unmatched to any gene: 9.